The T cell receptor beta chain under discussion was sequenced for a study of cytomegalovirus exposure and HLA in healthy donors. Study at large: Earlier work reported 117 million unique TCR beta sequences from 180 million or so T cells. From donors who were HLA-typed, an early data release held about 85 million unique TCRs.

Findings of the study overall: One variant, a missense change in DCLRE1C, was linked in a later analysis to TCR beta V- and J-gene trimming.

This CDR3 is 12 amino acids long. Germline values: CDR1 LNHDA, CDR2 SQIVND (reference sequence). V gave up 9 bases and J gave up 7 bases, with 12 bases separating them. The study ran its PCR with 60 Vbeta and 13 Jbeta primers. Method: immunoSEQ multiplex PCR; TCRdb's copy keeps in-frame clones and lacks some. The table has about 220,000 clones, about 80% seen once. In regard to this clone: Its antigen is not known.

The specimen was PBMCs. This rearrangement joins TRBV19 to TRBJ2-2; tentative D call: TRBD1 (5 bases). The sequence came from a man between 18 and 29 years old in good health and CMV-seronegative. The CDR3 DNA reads TGTGCCAGCTGTCTAAGGGGCGGGGAGCTGTTTTTT. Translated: CASCLRGGELFF.